This TCR beta chain was sequenced during a study of blood T cell repertoires in COVID-19. Study context: Nucleic acid was either cDNA or gDNA, and it came from T cells, B-cell-depleted T cells, or PBMCs.

Germline CDR1 and CDR2: SNHLY and FYNNEI. CDR3 length: 12 amino acids. Deletions cut 4 bases from V and 4 bases from J, with 8 bases between. This table comes from immunoSEQ multiplex PCR, and its TCRdb copy is limited to in-frame clones, with some not included. The data show approximately 150,000 clones, approximately 80% seen once. The chain couples TRBV2 to TRBJ2-7; D is undetermined. What was sequenced was peripheral blood. This TCR was recovered from a woman between 50 and 59 years old with acute or convalescent COVID-19. The CDR3, as DNA: TGTGCCAGCAGTGTTTCGGTATACGAGCAGTACTTC. Protein product: CASSVSVYEQYF.